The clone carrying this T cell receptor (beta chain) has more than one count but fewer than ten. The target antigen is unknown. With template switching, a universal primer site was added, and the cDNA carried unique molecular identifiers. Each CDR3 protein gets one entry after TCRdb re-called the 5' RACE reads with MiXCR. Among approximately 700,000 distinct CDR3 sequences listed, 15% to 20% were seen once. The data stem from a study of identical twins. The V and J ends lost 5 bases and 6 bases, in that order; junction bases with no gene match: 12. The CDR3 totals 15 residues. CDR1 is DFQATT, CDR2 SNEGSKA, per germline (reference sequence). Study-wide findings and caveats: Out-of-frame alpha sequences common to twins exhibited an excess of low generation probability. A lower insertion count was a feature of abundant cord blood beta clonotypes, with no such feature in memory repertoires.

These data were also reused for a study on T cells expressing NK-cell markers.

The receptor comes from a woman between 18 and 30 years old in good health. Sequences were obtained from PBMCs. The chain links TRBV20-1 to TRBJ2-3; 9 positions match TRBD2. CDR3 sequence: CSAQRVAGVPDTQYF. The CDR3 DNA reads TGCAGTGCTCAGAGGGTAGCGGGGGTACCGGATACGCAGTATTTT.